This is a list of T cell receptor beta chains from one sample in a study of response to subunit inactivated influenza vaccine. TCRdb independently ran MiXCR on the RT-PCR reads; one entry per CDR3 protein. The data show 500,000 to 700,000 distinct CDR3 sequences, under 30% seen once. The sample was also reused in another study, on T cells expressing NK-cell markers.

Here the sequenced sample was CD4+ T cells sorted from PBMCs, taken 11 to 12 days after vaccination. The receptors were sampled from a man in his fifties or sixties who received an inactivated influenza vaccine. Both conserved end residues are part of each CDR3. D genes are given only for firm matches. Where a row states a size, it is once, few, many or the class of an expanded clone; other rows omit it.

few	16	TRBV25-1	-	TRBJ2-6	TGTGCCAGCAGTGACGGGGCTCGCTCTGGGGCCAACGTCCTGACTTTC	CASSDGARSGANVLTF
-	15	TRBV30	-	TRBJ2-5	TGTGCCTGGAGTGTACCCGCAGGGGTCCAAGAGACCCAGTACTTC	CAWSVPAGVQETQYF
few	13	TRBV7-9	TRBD1	TRBJ1-1	TGTGCCAGCAGCTTCAGGGGGTGGGGTGAAGCTTTCTTT	CASSFRGWGEAFF
few	17	TRBV6-2/TRBV6-3	-	TRBJ2-7	TGTGCCAGCAGTTACTCAGCTCCGGGACGGAGGGACTACGAGCAGTACTTC	CASSYSAPGRRDYEQYF
few	16	TRBV5-1	TRBD2	TRBJ2-1	TGCGCCAGCAGCTTGACGGGAGGGAGCTCCTACAATGAGCAGTTCTTC	CASSLTGGSSYNEQFF
many	12	TRBV20-1	TRBD1	TRBJ2-3	TGCAGTGCTAAACTCGGGACAGGGACGCAGTATTTT	CSAKLGTGTQYF
-	13	TRBV24-1	-	TRBJ1-1	TGTGCCACCAGTGATGCCCGAAAGACTGAAGCTTTCTTT	CATSDARKTEAFF
-	15	TRBV11-2	-	TRBJ2-5	TGTGCCAGCAGCTTAGGGACCCCGGGGTTGGAGACCCAGTACTTC	CASSLGTPGLETQYF
few	16	TRBV30	-	TRBJ2-5	TGTGCCTGGATTCCCTCGGACGGAGAACCCCAAGAGACCCAGTACTTC	CAWIPSDGEPQETQYF
-	15	TRBV10-3	TRBD2	TRBJ2-3	TGTGCCATCAAGCGGGGGGCCGGGGTGGCAGATACGCAGTATTTT	CAIKRGAGVADTQYF
many	15	TRBV6-1	TRBD1	TRBJ1-2	TGTGCCAGCAGTACCCCAGACAGGGAAAAGGGTGGCTACACCTTC	CASSTPDREKGGYTF
-	15	TRBV5-1	-	TRBJ2-5	TGCGCCAGCAGCTTGGGGTCCCTTGCTCAAGAGACCCAGTACTTC	CASSLGSLAQETQYF
-	14	TRBV4-2	-	TRBJ2-5	TGTGCCAGCAGCCAAGGTGGGGGAAAAGAGACCCAGTACTTC	CASSQGGGKETQYF
-	16	TRBV7-9	-	TRBJ2-1	TGTGCCAGCAGCTTAGCGCTGACTACCGCCTACAATGAGCAGTTCTTC	CASSLALTTAYNEQFF
-	16	TRBV2	-	TRBJ2-1	TGTGCCAGCAGTGGGGCCAGGGGCCTTTCCTACAATGAGCAGTTCTTC	CASSGARGLSYNEQFF
-	14	TRBV20-1	TRBD2	TRBJ2-1	TGCAGTGCCATGGGGACTAGCGGGAGCTATGAGCAGTTCTTC	CSAMGTSGSYEQFF
few	16	TRBV7-2	-	TRBJ2-5	TGTGCCAGCAGCTTAAGGTCTGGTACCATGGGGGAGACCCAGTACTTC	CASSLRSGTMGETQYF
once	16	TRBV5-1	-	TRBJ1-3	TGCGCCAGCAGCTTGGTGGCAAGAAGCTCTGGAAACACCATATATTTT	CASSLVARSSGNTIYF
many	15	TRBV7-9	TRBD1	TRBJ1-2	TGTGCCAGCAGCCCAGGGGGCGCATTAAACTATGGCTACACCTTC	CASSPGGALNYGYTF
-	15	TRBV28	TRBD1	TRBJ2-2	TGTGCCAGCAGTTTTGAGAGGGGGCGCCCCGGGGAGCTGTTTTTT	CASSFERGRPGELFF